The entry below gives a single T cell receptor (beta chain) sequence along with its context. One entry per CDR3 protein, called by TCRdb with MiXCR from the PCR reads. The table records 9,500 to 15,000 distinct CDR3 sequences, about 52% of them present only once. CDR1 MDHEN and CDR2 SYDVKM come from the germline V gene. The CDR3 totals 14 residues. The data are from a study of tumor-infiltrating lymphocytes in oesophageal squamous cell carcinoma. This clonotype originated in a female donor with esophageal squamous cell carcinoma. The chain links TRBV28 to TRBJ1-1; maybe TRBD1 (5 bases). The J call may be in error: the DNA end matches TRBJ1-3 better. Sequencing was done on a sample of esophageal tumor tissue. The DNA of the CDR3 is TGTGCCAGCAGTTCAGGGTACTCTGGAAACACCATATATTTT. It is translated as CASSSGYSGNTIYF.